The text below deals with one TCR beta chain. Its antigen remains unidentified. Assay used: immunoSEQ multiplex PCR; TCRdb lists only in-frame clones, some missing. The repertoire consists of roughly 250,000 clones, with approximately 83% occurring once and the leading ten covering about 0.68%. This CDR3 has 16 residues. Trimming stripped 0 bases from V and 1 base from J, with 12 bases between. Per the germline V gene, CDR1 is SGDLS and CDR2 is YYNGEE. The sample originates from a study of Tregs in tolerant kidney transplant recipients. Study-level results: Tregs expanded with activated donor B cells seemed most donor-specific.

This clonotype originated in a human donor in good health. The chain has TRBV9 and TRBJ2-3; D remains ambiguous. The specimen sequenced was CD4+ T cells from blood. The CDR3 bases are TGTGCCAGCAGCGTAGATTGGGCTCCCGGCACAGATACGCAGTATTTT. Its protein is CASSVDWAPGTDTQYF.